This record concerns one TCR beta chain sequence. The sample originates from a study of blood T cell repertoires in COVID-19. The wider study: Sources were T cells, B-cell-depleted T cells, or PBMCs; the material itself was cDNA or gDNA.

Under the authors' procedure: Estimation of nucleated cell counts was performed using reference gene primer amplification. Data came from immunoSEQ multiplex PCR; TCRdb stores just in-frame clones and leaves some out. V and J calls and clone size follow that table, whereas D and trimming were derived from the DNA. The table includes about 180,000 clones, 80% to 90% detected once. Adults between about 18 and 95 years of age took part from approximately 24 US areas. Germline V gene sequence: CDR1 SNHLY, CDR2 FYNNEI. CDR3 length equals 14 residues. V lost 6 bases, J lost 2 bases, and 4 bases stayed unmatched.

The chain uses TRBV2 and TRBJ2-3; 8 bases are a match to TRBD2. The sequenced sample consisted of PBMCs or T cells enriched from blood (not recorded which). This TCR came from a woman between 18 and 29 years old who had recovered from COVID-19. DNA for the CDR3: TGTGCCAGCAGCTTCGGACTAGCCACAGATACGCAGTATTTT. Its protein is CASSFGLATDTQYF. Using reference TRBV2 and TRBJ2-3 for the parts outside the CDR3, the full variable domain is EPEVTQTPSHQVTQMGQEVILRCVPISNHLYFYWYRQILGQKVEFLVSFYNNEISEKSEIFDDQFSVERPDGSNFTLKIRSTKLEDSAMYFCASSFGLATDTQYFGPGTRLTVL.